In this sample, the clone carrying this T cell receptor (beta chain) turned up once. These data are taken from a study of blood T cell repertoires in COVID-19. This CDR3 has 14 residues. Trimming took 2 bases from V and 6 from J; bases not matched to a gene: 1. Germline-derived CDR1 and CDR2 are SGHNT and YYREEE (reference sequence). The method was immunoSEQ multiplex PCR; TCRdb's version includes in-frame clones alone and lacks a portion of them. The sample consists of 250,000 to 300,000 clones, 88% of them appearing once. This clonotype originated in a woman aged 25 to 39 who had recovered from COVID-19. The source material was peripheral blood. The gene calls are TRBV5-4 and TRBJ1-5; 11 bases fit TRBD1. The CDR3 loop is CASSLGTGGQPQHF. CDR3 nucleotide sequence: TGTGCCAGCAGCTTAGGGACAGGGGGTCAGCCCCAGCATTTT.